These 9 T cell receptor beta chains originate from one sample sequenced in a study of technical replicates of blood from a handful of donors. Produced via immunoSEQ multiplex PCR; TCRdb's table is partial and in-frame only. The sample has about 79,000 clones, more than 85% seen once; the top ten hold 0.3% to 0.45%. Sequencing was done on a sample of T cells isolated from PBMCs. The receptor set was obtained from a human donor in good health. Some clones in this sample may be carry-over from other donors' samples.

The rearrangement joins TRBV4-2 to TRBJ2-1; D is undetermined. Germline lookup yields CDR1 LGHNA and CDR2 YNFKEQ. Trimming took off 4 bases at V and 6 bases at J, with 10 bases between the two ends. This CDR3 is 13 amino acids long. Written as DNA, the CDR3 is TGTGCCAGCAGCCCGAATACGGTCAATGAGCAGTTCTTC. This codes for CASSPNTVNEQFF.

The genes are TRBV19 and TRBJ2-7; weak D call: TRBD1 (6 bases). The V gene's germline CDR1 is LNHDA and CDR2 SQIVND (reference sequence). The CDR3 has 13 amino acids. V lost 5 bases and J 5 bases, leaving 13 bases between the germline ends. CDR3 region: CASSGGRGDEQYF. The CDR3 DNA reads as TGTGCCAGTAGTGGCGGCAGGGGCGACGAGCAGTACTTC.

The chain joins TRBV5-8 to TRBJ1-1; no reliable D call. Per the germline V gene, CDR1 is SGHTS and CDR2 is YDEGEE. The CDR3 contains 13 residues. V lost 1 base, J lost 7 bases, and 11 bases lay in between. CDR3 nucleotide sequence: TGTGCCAGCAGCTTGCTCTTCGGGTTTGAAGCTTTCTTT. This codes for CASSLLFGFEAFF.

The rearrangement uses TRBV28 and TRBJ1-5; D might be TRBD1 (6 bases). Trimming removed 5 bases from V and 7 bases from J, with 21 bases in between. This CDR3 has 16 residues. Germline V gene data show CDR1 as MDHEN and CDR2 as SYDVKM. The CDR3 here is CASSLRTVSVGQPQHF. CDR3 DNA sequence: TGTGCCAGCAGTCTACGGACAGTGAGTGTAGGGCAGCCCCAGCATTTT. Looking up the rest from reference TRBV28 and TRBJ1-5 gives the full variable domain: DVKVTQSSRYLVKRTGEKVFLECVQDMDHENMFWYRQDPGLGLRLIYFSYDVKMKEKGDIPEGYSVSREKKERFSLILESASTNQTSMYLCASSLRTVSVGQPQHFGDGTRLSIL.

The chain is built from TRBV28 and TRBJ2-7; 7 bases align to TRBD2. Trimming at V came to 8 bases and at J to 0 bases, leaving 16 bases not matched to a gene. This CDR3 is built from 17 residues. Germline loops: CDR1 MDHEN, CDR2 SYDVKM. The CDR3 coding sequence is TGTGCCAGCCACCCCTCCCTGGGCGGCGGGAGCTCCTACGAGCAGTACTTC. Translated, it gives CASHPSLGGGSSYEQYF. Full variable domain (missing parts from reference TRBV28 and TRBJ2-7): DVKVTQSSRYLVKRTGEKVFLECVQDMDHENMFWYRQDPGLGLRLIYFSYDVKMKEKGDIPEGYSVSREKKERFSLILESASTNQTSMYLCASHPSLGGGSSYEQYFGPGTRLTVT.

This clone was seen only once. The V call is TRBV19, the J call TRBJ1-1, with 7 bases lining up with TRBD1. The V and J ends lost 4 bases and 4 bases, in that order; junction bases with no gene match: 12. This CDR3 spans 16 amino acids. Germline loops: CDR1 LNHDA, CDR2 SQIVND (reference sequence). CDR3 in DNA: TGTGCCAGTAGTAACTCGTGGACAGGAATGGTCACTGAAGCTTTCTTT. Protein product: CASSNSWTGMVTEAFF.

The CDR3 region has the DNA TGCGCCAGCAGCCAAGGACCCGGACTAGCGGGAGGAAGCCATGAGCAGTTCTTC. This sequence encodes CASSQGPGLAGGSHEQFF. This chain uses TRBV4-3 with TRBJ2-1; TRBD2 aligns across 14 bases. V lost 1 base to trimming and J lost 8 bases; unmatched junction nucleotides: 10. Germline V gives CDR1 LGHNA, CDR2 YSLEER. The CDR3 has 18 residues.

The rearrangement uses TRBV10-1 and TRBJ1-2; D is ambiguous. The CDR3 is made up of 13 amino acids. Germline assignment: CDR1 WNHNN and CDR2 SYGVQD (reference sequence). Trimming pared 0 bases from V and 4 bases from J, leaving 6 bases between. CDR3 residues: CASSESRIYGYTF. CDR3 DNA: TGCGCCAGCAGTGAGTCCAGGATCTATGGCTACACCTTC.

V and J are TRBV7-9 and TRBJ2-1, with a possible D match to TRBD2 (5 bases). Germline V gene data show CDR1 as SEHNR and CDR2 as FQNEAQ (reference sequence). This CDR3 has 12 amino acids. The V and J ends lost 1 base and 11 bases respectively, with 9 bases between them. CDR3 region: CASSLVGSKQFF. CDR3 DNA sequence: TGTGCCAGCAGCTTAGTGGGGAGCAAGCAGTTCTTC.